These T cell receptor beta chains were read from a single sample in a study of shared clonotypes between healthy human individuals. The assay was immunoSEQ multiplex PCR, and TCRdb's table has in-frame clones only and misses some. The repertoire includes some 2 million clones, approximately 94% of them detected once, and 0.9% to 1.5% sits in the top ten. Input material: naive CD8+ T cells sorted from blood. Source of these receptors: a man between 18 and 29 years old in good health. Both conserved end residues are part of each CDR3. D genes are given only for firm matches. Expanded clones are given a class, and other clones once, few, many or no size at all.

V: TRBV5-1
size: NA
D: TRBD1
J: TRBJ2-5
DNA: TGCGCCAGCAGTTCCGGGACAGGGGGCTGGGAGACCCAGTACTTC
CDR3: CASSSGTGGWETQYF

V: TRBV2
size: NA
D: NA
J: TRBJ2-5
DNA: TGTGCCAGCAGTGAACCGGTAGCGCCGATTTCTGGGCACCAAGAGACCCAGTACTTC
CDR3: CASSEPVAPISGHQETQYF

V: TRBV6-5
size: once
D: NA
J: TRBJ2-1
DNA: TGTGCCAGCAGGGGGGAATACGACAATGAGCAGTTCTTC
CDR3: CASRGEYDNEQFF

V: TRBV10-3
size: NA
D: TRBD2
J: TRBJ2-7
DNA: TGTGCCATCAGTGTGGAAGCGGGAGGGCCGAACGAGCAGTACTTC
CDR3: CAISVEAGGPNEQYF

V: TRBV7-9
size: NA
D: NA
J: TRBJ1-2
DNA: TGTGCCAGCACAGATGACGACGATAACTATGGCTACACCTTC
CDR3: CASTDDDDNYGYTF

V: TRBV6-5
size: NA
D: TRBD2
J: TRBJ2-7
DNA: TGTGCCAGCAGTTTAGCTAGCGGAGCTTTATACGAGCAGTACTTC
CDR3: CASSLASGALYEQYF

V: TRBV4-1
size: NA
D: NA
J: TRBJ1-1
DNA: TGCGCCAGCAGCCAAGTTGGCAGGGCCGAGATGAACACTGAAGCTTTCTTT
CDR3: CASSQVGRAEMNTEAFF

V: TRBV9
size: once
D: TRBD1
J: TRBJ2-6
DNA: TGTGCCAGCAGCCCCCTCTGGACAGGGGGTTCGACCTCTGGGGCCAACGTCCTGACTTTC
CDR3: CASSPLWTGGSTSGANVLTF

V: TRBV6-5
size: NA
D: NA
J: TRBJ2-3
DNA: TGTGCCAGCAGTTACAGGTTAGGGGGGCTAGATACGCAGTATTTT
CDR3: CASSYRLGGLDTQYF

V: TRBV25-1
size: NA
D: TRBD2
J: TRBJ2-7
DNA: TGTGCCAGCAGGCCGACTAGCACTTACGAGCAGTACTTC
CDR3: CASRPTSTYEQYF

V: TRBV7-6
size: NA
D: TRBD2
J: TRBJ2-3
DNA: TGTGCCAGCAGCTTCCCTAGCGGGAGGGCCGGGGATACGCAGTATTTT
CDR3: CASSFPSGRAGDTQYF

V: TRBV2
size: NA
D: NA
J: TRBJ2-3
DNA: TGTGCCAGCAGGGCCGTAGCCTCAACTAGCACAGATACGCAGTATTTT
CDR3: CASRAVASTSTDTQYF

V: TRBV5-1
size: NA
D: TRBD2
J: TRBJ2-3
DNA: TGCGCCAGCAGCTTGGTTGGACTAGCGCCCGCCGATACGCAGTATTTT
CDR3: CASSLVGLAPADTQYF

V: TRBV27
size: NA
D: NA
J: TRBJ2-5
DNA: TGTGCCAGCACCTTCCAGGGGACGCAAGAGACCCAGTACTTC
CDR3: CASTFQGTQETQYF

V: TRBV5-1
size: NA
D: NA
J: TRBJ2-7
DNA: TGCGCCAGCAGCTTGCGAGGTGCGGGCTCCTACGAGCAGTACTTC
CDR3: CASSLRGAGSYEQYF

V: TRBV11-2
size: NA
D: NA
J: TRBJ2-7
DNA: TGTGCCAGCAGCTTAGTATTACAGGCCACCTACGAGCAGTACTTC
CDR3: CASSLVLQATYEQYF

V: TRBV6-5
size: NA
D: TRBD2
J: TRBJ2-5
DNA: TGTGCCAGCAGTTACATGGGACTAGAAGAGACCCAGTACTTC
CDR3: CASSYMGLEETQYF

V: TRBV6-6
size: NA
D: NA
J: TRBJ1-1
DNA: TGTGCCGGGGGACTGATGAACACTGAAGCTTTCTTT
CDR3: CAGGLMNTEAFF

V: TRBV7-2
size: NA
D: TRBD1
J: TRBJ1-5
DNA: TGTGCCAGCAGCTACCCGGGACAGGGTTATCAGCCCCAGCATTTT
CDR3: CASSYPGQGYQPQHF

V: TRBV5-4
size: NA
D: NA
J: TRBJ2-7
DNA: TGTGCCAGCAGCTTCGGGAACTACGAGCAGTACTTC
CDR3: CASSFGNYEQYF

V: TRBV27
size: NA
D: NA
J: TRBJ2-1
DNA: TGTGCCAGCAGTACCGTGGACGGCAATGAGCAGTTCTTC
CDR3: CASSTVDGNEQFF

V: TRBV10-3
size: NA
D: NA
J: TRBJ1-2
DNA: TGTGCCATCAGCTCTCCCCCGGGGGGGATGGATGGCTACACCTTC
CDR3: CAISSPPGGMDGYTF

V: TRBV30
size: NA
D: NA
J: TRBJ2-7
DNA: TGTGCCTGGAGTGAGGGGCGCCAGGGCGAGCAGTACTTC
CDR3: CAWSEGRQGEQYF

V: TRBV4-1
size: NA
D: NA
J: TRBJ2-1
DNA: TGCGCCAGCAGCCAAACCCCGGGACAAAGAGTCAATGAGCAGTTCTTC
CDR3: CASSQTPGQRVNEQFF

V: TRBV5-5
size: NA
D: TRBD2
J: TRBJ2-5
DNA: TGTGCCAGCAGCTGGGGGACTAGCGAGAAAGAGACCCAGTACTTC
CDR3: CASSWGTSEKETQYF

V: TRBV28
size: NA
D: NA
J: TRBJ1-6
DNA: TGTGCCAGCAGTTTCGGGGATCTTAATTCACCCCTCCACTTT
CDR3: CASSFGDLNSPLHF

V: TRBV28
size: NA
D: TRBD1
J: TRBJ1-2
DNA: TGTGCCAGGCGGGGACAGGGGCGCGCTAACTATGGCTACACCTTC
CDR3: CARRGQGRANYGYTF

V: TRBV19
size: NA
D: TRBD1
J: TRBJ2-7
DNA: TGTGCCAGTAGTCCCCGGGACAGGTACGAGCAGTACTTC
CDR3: CASSPRDRYEQYF

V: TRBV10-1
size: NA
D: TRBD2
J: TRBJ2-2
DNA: TGCGCCAGCAGTGATACTAGCGAGAACACCGGGGAGCTGTTTTTT
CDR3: CASSDTSENTGELFF